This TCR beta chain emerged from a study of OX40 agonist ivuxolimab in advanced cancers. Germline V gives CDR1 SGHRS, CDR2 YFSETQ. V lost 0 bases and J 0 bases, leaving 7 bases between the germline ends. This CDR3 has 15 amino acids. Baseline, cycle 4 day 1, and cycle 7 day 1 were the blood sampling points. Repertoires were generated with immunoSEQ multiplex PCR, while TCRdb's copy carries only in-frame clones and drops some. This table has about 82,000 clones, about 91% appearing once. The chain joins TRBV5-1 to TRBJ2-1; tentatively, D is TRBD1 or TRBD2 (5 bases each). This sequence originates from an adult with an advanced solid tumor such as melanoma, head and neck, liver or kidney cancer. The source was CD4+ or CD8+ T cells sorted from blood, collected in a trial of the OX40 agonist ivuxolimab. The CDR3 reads CASSLEGSSYNEQFF. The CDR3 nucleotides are TGCGCCAGCAGCTTGGAGGGGAGCTCCTACAATGAGCAGTTCTTC.